This T cell receptor beta chain was profiled in a study of blood T cell repertoires in COVID-19. Across the study: Samples of COVID-19 (acute and convalescent) were obtained from the United States, Italy and Spain. From T cells, B-cell-depleted T cells, or PBMCs came the material, which was cDNA or gDNA.

The J segment lost 6 bases and the V segment lost 2 bases, leaving 10 bases of the junction unmatched. The CDR3 loop spans 16 amino acids. In germline, CDR1 is LNHNV, CDR2 YYDKDF (reference sequence). Source study methods: Estimation of nucleated cell counts relied on the amplification of reference gene primers. Sequencing used immunoSEQ multiplex PCR; TCRdb keeps in-frame clones, though not all of them. That table gives V, J and clone size, and the DNA gave D and trimming. The table shows 55,000 to 65,000 clones, with 91% occurring only once. The rearrangement uses TRBV15 and TRBJ1-5, with 7 nucleotides matching TRBD1. Sequenced input: peripheral blood. This receptor was identified in a human donor in a cohort sampled during active COVID-19. CDR3 sequence reads: CATSRPPTGRGQPQHF. CDR3 nucleotides: TGTGCCACCAGCAGACCGCCGACAGGGCGCGGTCAGCCCCAGCATTTT.